A single sample is the source of the 12 T cell receptor beta chains below, sequenced in a study of a mutant IDH1 vaccine in newly diagnosed glioma. This table comes from immunoSEQ multiplex PCR, and its TCRdb copy is limited to in-frame clones, with some not included. The sample lists over 30,000 clones, 55% to 60% occurring once. Time point meaning: week 5, during vaccination. Doses consisted of 300 ug of mutant IDH1 20-mer peptide each, paired with topical imiquimod. No antigen has been identified for these receptors. The sequencing used PBMCs, collected from a glioma patient whose treatment included an IDH1 peptide vaccine. Receptors were obtained from a woman under 30 with glioma.

The V call is TRBV18, the J call TRBJ2-2, with 9 bases that match TRBD1. CDR1 is KGHSH, CDR2 LQKENI, per germline. V lost 3 bases to trimming and J lost 4 bases; unmatched junction nucleotides: 18. This CDR3 contains 20 residues. The CDR3 protein is CASSPRTGAPTSFGTGELFF. CDR3 in DNA: TGTGCCAGCTCACCTCGGACAGGGGCGCCAACGTCGTTTGGCACCGGGGAGCTGTTTTTT.

The V and J genes are TRBV10-3 and TRBJ2-3; no reliable D call. Trimming took off 4 bases at V and 0 bases at J, with 11 bases between the two ends. Germline loops: CDR1 ENHRY, CDR2 SYGVKD. The CDR3 loop spans 15 amino acids. CDR3 sequence (DNA): TGTGCCATCAGTGCGAGTACAATTAGCACAGATACGCAGTATTTT. Translated, it gives CAISASTISTDTQYF.

J is TRBJ2-1 and V is TRBV27; a possible D gene is TRBD1 (6 bases). V lost 5 bases and J 4 bases, leaving 18 bases between the germline ends. From germline, CDR1 is MNHEY and CDR2 SMNVEV (reference sequence). This CDR3 spans 16 amino acids. The CDR3 sequence is CASSLSPRTEYNEQFF. The CDR3 bases are TGTGCCAGCAGTCTCTCCCCCCGGACAGAGTACAATGAGCAGTTCTTC.

The V call is TRBV27, the J call TRBJ1-1, with D possibly matching TRBD1 (6 bases). Trimming removed 3 bases from V and 4 bases from J, with 9 bases in between. There are 13 residues in the CDR3. Germline V gene lookup returns CDR1 MNHEY and CDR2 SMNVEV (reference sequence). The CDR3 protein is CASSFNRATEAFF. DNA for the CDR3: TGTGCCAGCAGTTTCAACAGGGCCACTGAAGCTTTCTTT.

The chain couples TRBV10-3 to TRBJ1-5, with 7 bases that match TRBD1. With V trimmed by 3 bases and J by 6 bases, 5 bases remained unmatched. Germline assignment: CDR1 ENHRY and CDR2 SYGVKD. The CDR3 length is 14 residues. As DNA, the CDR3 is TGTGCCATCAGTGACAGGGGGGGCGGTCAGCCCCAGCATTTT. This sequence encodes CAISDRGGGQPQHF.

In this sample, this clone turned up a few times. The V and J genes are TRBV18 and TRBJ1-1; a weak D match, TRBD1 (6 bases). The length of the CDR3 is 13 residues. Trimming pared 3 bases from V and 7 bases from J, leaving 12 bases between. The germline V gene has CDR1 KGHSH and CDR2 LQKENI. CDR3 sequence reads: CASSPNSRGEAFF. CDR3 coding DNA: TGTGCCAGCTCACCTAATTCCAGGGGTGAAGCTTTCTTT.

V gene TRBV6-4 combines with J gene TRBJ2-5; a possible D gene is TRBD1 (6 bases). V was cut by 0 bases and J by 7 bases, with 9 bases left in between. CDR3 length equals 13 residues. CDR1 MRHNA and CDR2 SNTAGT come from the germline V gene. The CDR3 sequence is CASSDSWGRTQYF. The CDR3 coding sequence is TGTGCCAGCAGTGACTCCTGGGGGCGGACCCAGTACTTC.

The chain employs TRBV19 and TRBJ2-5; 11 bases map to TRBD2. J gave up 5 bases and V 7 bases, and 9 bases lay outside the gene matches. The length of the CDR3 is 15 residues. CDR1 LNHDA and CDR2 SQIVND come from the germline V gene (reference sequence). This chain's CDR3 is CASTAGLAVGETQYF. The CDR3 bases are TGTGCCAGTACCGCGGGACTAGCGGTTGGGGAGACCCAGTACTTC.

The V and J genes are TRBV4-1 and TRBJ2-5; TRBD2 aligns across 7 bases. The J segment lost 11 bases and the V segment lost 3 bases, leaving 9 bases of the junction unmatched. The length of the CDR3 is 13 residues. Germline loops: CDR1 MGHRA, CDR2 YSYEKL. CDR3 coding DNA: TGCGCCAGCAGCCAGCCCGCCGGGCGGGAGCAGTACTTC. Translation gives CASSQPAGREQYF.

The V gene is TRBV28, the J gene TRBJ1-5; TRBD1 matches 8 bases. Germline assignment: CDR1 MDHEN and CDR2 SYDVKM. This CDR3 spans 17 amino acids. J lost 1 base, V lost 3 bases, and 8 bases had no gene match. As DNA, the CDR3 is TGTGCCAGCAGTTTTTCGGTCAGGGGGCGAAGCAATCAGCCCCAGCATTTT. Its translation: CASSFSVRGRSNQPQHF.

This clone was observed a few times. This chain uses TRBV5-6 with TRBJ1-5; D gene unclear. Germline-derived CDR1 and CDR2 are SGHDT and YYEEEE. Deletions cut 1 base from V and 4 bases from J, with 12 bases between. This CDR3 comprises 15 residues. The CDR3: CASSLFSRANQPQHF. In DNA, the CDR3 is TGTGCCAGCAGCTTGTTCTCGCGGGCTAATCAGCCCCAGCATTTT.

The sample holds a few counts of this clone. The V and J genes are TRBV29-1 and TRBJ1-1; D possibly corresponds to TRBD1 (5 bases). V lost 7 bases to trimming and J lost 5 bases, with 14 bases between them. This CDR3 is built from 12 residues. Germline CDR1 SQVTM, CDR2 ANQGSEA. The CDR3 DNA reads TGCAGCGGGGGTCAAGGGGCGACTGAAGCTTTCTTT. It encodes CSGGQGATEAFF.